This is a list of T cell receptor beta chains from one sample in a study of CD8 T cells in ankylosing spondylitis. In TCRdb, the 5' RACE reads were re-called with MiXCR into one record per CDR3 protein. The data contain 330,000 or so distinct CDR3 sequences, roughly 8% of them seen just once; the ten biggest clones take up roughly 15%. What was sequenced was blood, either unsorted or a sorted T cell fraction (not recorded which). The receptors originated from a male donor with ankylosing spondylitis. The CDR3 runs from the conserved cysteine through the conserved F or W. The D gene is left open where the match is weak. A clone size is listed for some rows: how often the clone was seen (once, few, many), or a class if it is expanded.

TGTGCCAGCAGCACCGGACACGAACCCAGGGACTACAATCAGCCCCAGCATTTT | CASSTGHEPRDYNQPQHF | . | TRBJ1-5 | . | TRBV9
TGTGCCAGCAGCCAAGATCGGCGGAGGGACACCGGGGAGCTGTTTTTT | CASSQDRRRDTGELFF | . | TRBJ2-2 | . | TRBV4-2
TGTGCCAGCAGCCCCCAACCTCTCGCGAACACCGGGGAGCTGTTTTTT | CASSPQPLANTGELFF | . | TRBJ2-2 | . | TRBV7-2
TGCGCCAGCAGCTCTAACCCTACCCTCGACAGGCACGAGCAGTACTTC | CASSSNPTLDRHEQYF | many | TRBJ2-7 | . | TRBV5-1
TGTGCCACCAGCAGACAGACAGGGATTTACGGCTACACCTTC | CATSRQTGIYGYTF | few | TRBJ1-2 | TRBD1 | TRBV15
TGCAGCGTCCAGACTAGCGGGGCTAGTTACGAGCAGTACTTC | CSVQTSGASYEQYF | . | TRBJ2-7 | TRBD2 | TRBV29-1
TGTGCCAGCAGCCAAGATGGACAGGGCCAAGGGGGCTACACCTTC | CASSQDGQGQGGYTF | few | TRBJ1-2 | TRBD1 | TRBV4-2
TGTGCCAGCAACAGGGGGCCTGCGCAGTATTTT | CASNRGPAQYF | . | TRBJ2-3 | TRBD1 | TRBV6-5
TGCAGCGTCCTGGACTACCAAGAGACCCAGTACTTC | CSVLDYQETQYF | many | TRBJ2-5 | . | TRBV29-1
TGTGCCAGCAGTCCCACAGGCCCGGACTATGGCTACACCTTC | CASSPTGPDYGYTF | . | TRBJ1-2 | . | TRBV27
TGTGCCAGCAGCTTAAGGCTCGAACAGGGGCAGTTCTTC | CASSLRLEQGQFF | few | TRBJ2-1 | . | TRBV7-2
TGTGCCAGCAGTTTAGGGGATCGAGAGACCCAGTACTTC | CASSLGDRETQYF | few | TRBJ2-5 | . | TRBV12-3/TRBV12-4
TGCAGCGTTGAAGCGGCGTTAAGGAGTGATACGCAGTATTTT | CSVEAALRSDTQYF | . | TRBJ2-3 | . | TRBV29-1
TGTGCCAGCAGCCAAGGTCAGCTAGCGGGAGGGTACAATGAGCAGTTCTTC | CASSQGQLAGGYNEQFF | . | TRBJ2-1 | TRBD2 | TRBV4-2
TGTGCCAGCAGCCAAGATAGACTGCACTCCTACAATGAGCAGTTCTTC | CASSQDRLHSYNEQFF | few | TRBJ2-1 | . | TRBV14
TGCAGCCCCTGGGGGGTGGAAGACACTGAAGCTTTCTTT | CSPWGVEDTEAFF | . | TRBJ1-1 | . | TRBV29-1
TGTGCCAGCAGCTTAATTTGGGACAGGGGAGCCAATGAGCAGTTCTTC | CASSLIWDRGANEQFF | . | TRBJ2-1 | TRBD1 | TRBV7-6
TGTGCCACCAGCATGATCGGGGCCGAAGGAGGCTACACCTTC | CATSMIGAEGGYTF | . | TRBJ1-2 | . | TRBV15
TGCAGCGGAGCGGGACTAGCGGGAGATCCTTACGAGCAGTACTTC | CSGAGLAGDPYEQYF | few | TRBJ2-7 | TRBD2 | TRBV29-1
TGTGCCAGCAGTCGCGGACCCGAAACCTACGAGCAGTACTTC | CASSRGPETYEQYF | many | TRBJ2-7 | . | TRBV12-3/TRBV12-4
TGCAGTGCCCCTAGGTTGTGGGGGATCAATGAGCAGTTCTTC | CSAPRLWGINEQFF | . | TRBJ2-1 | . | TRBV20-1
TGTGCCAGCAGTGGACAGGGGGCTTCCTACGAGCAGTACTTC | CASSGQGASYEQYF | many | TRBJ2-7 | TRBD1 | TRBV28